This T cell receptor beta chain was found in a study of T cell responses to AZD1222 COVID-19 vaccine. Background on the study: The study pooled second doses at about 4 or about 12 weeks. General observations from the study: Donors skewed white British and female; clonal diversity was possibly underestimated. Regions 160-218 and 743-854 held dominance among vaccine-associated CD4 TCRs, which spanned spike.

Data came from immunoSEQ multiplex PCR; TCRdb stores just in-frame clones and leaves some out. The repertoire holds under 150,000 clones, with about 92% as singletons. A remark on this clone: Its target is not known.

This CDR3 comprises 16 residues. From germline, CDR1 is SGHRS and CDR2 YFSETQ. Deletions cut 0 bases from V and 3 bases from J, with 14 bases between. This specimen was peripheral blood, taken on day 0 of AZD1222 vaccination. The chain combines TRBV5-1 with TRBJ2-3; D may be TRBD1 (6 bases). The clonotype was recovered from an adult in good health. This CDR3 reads CASSLAIQGTTDTQYF. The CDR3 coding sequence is TGCGCCAGCAGCTTGGCCATTCAGGGGACGACAGATACGCAGTATTTT.